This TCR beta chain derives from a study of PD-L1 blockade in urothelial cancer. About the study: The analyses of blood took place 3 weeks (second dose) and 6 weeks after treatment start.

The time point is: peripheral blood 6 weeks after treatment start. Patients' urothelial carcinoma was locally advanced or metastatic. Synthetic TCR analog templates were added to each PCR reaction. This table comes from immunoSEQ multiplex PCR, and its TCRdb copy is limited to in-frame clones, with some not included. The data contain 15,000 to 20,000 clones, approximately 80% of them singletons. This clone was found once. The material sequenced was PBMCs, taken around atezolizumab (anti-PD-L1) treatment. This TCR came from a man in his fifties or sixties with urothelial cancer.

DNA for the CDR3: TGTGCCAGCAGCCTTAGCGGGGAAGAGACCCAGTACTTC. Protein sequence: CASSLSGEETQYF. The chain recombines TRBV9 with TRBJ2-5; 8 positions match TRBD2. Germline CDR1 SGDLS, CDR2 YYNGEE. This CDR3 contains 13 residues. Germline trimming cut 4 bases from V and 3 bases from J; bases unmatched to any gene: 2.